This TCR beta chain comes out of a study of siplizumab effects on memory and regulatory T cells. Overall study findings and caveats: In siplizumab cultures, the suppressive function of proliferating Tregs remained unconfirmed. Memory cells seemed less diverse than naive T cells, which seemed major alloresponse contributors. Under siplizumab, an average roughly 69% of mappable alloreactive CD4+ clones were Treg-derived, compared with over 25% in controls.

In germline, CDR1 is SGDLS, CDR2 YYNGEE. The V end was cut by 0 bases, the J end by 3 bases, with 10 bases between. The CDR3 sequence is 15 residues long. For this clone: Its antigen is still unknown.

Libraries were prepared by immunoSEQ multiplex PCR; TCRdb keeps only in-frame clonotypes and omits some of them. The profile shows around 65,000 clones, around three quarters of them singletons. The source is a human donor in good health. Sequencing was performed on memory CD4+ T cells sorted from blood. The V gene is TRBV9, the J gene TRBJ2-1; D is ambiguous. DNA for the CDR3: TGTGCCAGCAGCGTAGCTACGATGGGCTACAATGAGCAGTTCTTC. The encoded protein is CASSVATMGYNEQFF. Full variable domain (remainder filled in from reference TRBV9 and TRBJ2-1): DSGVTQTPKHLITATGQRVTLRCSPRSGDLSVYWYQQSLDQGLQFLIQYYNGEERAKGNILERFSAQQFPDLHSELNLSSLELGDSALYFCASSVATMGYNEQFFGPGTRLTVL.